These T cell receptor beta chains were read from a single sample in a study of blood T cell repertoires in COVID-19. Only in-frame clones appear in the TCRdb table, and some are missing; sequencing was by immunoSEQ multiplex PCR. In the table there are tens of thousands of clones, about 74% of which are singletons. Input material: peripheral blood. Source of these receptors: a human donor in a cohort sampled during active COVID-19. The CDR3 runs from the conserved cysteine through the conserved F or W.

cdr3_aa: CASRRATGDEQYF
cdr3_length: 13
v_call: TRBV27

cdr3_aa: CASSGGTSGRRETQYF
cdr3_length: 16
v_call: TRBV6-1

cdr3_aa: CASSRTGTGIIGELFF
cdr3_length: 16
v_call: TRBV4-1

cdr3_aa: CASSGLVETQYF
cdr3_length: 12
v_call: TRBV2

cdr3_aa: CASSSPGSVQSYNEQFF
cdr3_length: 17
v_call: TRBV27

cdr3_aa: CASSLALGPSYGEQYF
cdr3_length: 16
v_call: TRBV7-9

cdr3_aa: CASSLGSGTGRDEQFF
cdr3_length: 16
v_call: TRBV7-2

cdr3_aa: CASSPLAGGASYEQYF
cdr3_length: 16
v_call: TRBV18

cdr3_aa: CASSEGTSGAYEQYF
cdr3_length: 15
v_call: TRBV6-1

cdr3_aa: CASSQDRGLETQYF
cdr3_length: 14
v_call: TRBV7-2

cdr3_aa: CASRHPGGAVNEQYF
cdr3_length: 15
v_call: TRBV6-5

cdr3_aa: CASRIRGGLYQPQHF
cdr3_length: 15
v_call: TRBV6-6

cdr3_aa: CASSLVGSRNEQFF
cdr3_length: 14
v_call: TRBV11-2

cdr3_aa: CASSDGGVEPQHF
cdr3_length: 13
v_call: TRBV10-2

cdr3_aa: CAWSRQNYGYTF
cdr3_length: 12
v_call: TRBV30

cdr3_aa: CASSLGGTGGSPLHF
cdr3_length: 15
v_call: TRBV7-2

cdr3_aa: CASRVGLTDTQYF
cdr3_length: 13
v_call: TRBV28

cdr3_aa: CASSSRTAQETQYF
cdr3_length: 14
v_call: TRBV27

cdr3_aa: CASRFIGQGGYTF
cdr3_length: 13
v_call: TRBV5-1

cdr3_aa: CASSSDKRQGRSYEQYF
cdr3_length: 17
v_call: TRBV7-8

cdr3_aa: CASSSGSRSGELFF
cdr3_length: 14
v_call: TRBV6-2/TRBV6-3

cdr3_aa: CANPSALEQFF
cdr3_length: 11
v_call: TRBV19

cdr3_aa: CASSKGLVYEQYF
cdr3_length: 13
v_call: TRBV28

cdr3_aa: CASSLLGSGYEQYF
cdr3_length: 14
v_call: TRBV7-3

cdr3_aa: CASSPTPSRQETQYF
cdr3_length: 15
v_call: TRBV7-3

cdr3_aa: CASSSDGAGSRKFF
cdr3_length: 14
v_call: TRBV7-6

cdr3_aa: CSVEDVGAQGYTF
cdr3_length: 13
v_call: TRBV29-1

cdr3_aa: CSVRREGREYF
cdr3_length: 11
v_call: TRBV29-1

cdr3_aa: CASSLRGPNEQYF
cdr3_length: 13
v_call: TRBV12-3/TRBV12-4

cdr3_aa: CASTLGGQGRYNEQFF
cdr3_length: 16
v_call: TRBV5-4

cdr3_aa: CASSPQGASGPRNEQFF
cdr3_length: 17
v_call: TRBV7-3

cdr3_aa: CASSWETSPHEQFF
cdr3_length: 14
v_call: TRBV5-4

cdr3_aa: CASRDPAAGAVKLFF
cdr3_length: 15
v_call: TRBV28

cdr3_aa: CAISSGGGNTIYF
cdr3_length: 13
v_call: TRBV10-3

cdr3_aa: CAISLEGVWYEQYF
cdr3_length: 14
v_call: TRBV7-2

cdr3_aa: CASSQTLVEETQYF
cdr3_length: 14
v_call: TRBV7-2

cdr3_aa: CASSWGVTEQFF
cdr3_length: 12
v_call: TRBV11-2

cdr3_aa: CASSTQLAGGRNEQFF
cdr3_length: 16
v_call: TRBV19

cdr3_aa: CASSQGLAGVQGYTQYF
cdr3_length: 17
v_call: TRBV4-1

cdr3_aa: CASSLTSNQETQYF
cdr3_length: 14
v_call: TRBV7-9

cdr3_aa: CASSEYNYEQYF
cdr3_length: 12
v_call: TRBV6-1

cdr3_aa: CASTPLPGGHYEQYF
cdr3_length: 15
v_call: TRBV6-5

cdr3_aa: CATSVSGRGPRSYNEQFF
cdr3_length: 18
v_call: TRBV24-1

cdr3_aa: CASIGGVSTEAFF
cdr3_length: 13
v_call: TRBV19

cdr3_aa: CASSTRLTGRHEQYF
cdr3_length: 15
v_call: TRBV5-6

cdr3_aa: CASSVLPLMEDTQYF
cdr3_length: 15
v_call: TRBV9